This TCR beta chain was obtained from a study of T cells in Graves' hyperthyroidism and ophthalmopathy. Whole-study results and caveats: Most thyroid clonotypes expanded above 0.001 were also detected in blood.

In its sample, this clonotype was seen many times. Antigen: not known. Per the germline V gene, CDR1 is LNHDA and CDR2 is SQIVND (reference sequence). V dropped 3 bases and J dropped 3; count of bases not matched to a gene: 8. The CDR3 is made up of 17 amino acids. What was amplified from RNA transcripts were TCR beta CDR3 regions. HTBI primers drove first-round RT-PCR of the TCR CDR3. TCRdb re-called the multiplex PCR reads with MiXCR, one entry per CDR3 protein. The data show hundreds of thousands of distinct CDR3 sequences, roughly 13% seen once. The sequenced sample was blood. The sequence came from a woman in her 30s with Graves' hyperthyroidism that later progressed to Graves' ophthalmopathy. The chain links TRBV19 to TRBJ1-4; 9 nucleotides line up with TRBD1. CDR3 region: CASSIRTGGTSNEKLFF. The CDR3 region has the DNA TGTGCCAGTAGTATTCGAACAGGGGGCACCTCTAATGAAAAACTGTTTTTT. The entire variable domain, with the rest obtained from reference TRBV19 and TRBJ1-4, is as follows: DGGITQSPKYLFRKEGQNVTLSCEQNLNHDAMYWYRQDPGQGLRLIYYSQIVNDFQKGDIAEGYSVSREKKESFPLTVTSAQKNPTAFYLCASSIRTGGTSNEKLFFGSGTQLSVL.